This T cell receptor beta chain was found in a study of blood T cells in healthy people across ages. Across the whole study: When template switching was applied, about one barcoded beta molecule was captured per two T cells.

Caucasian individuals from Russia who were healthy and aged roughly 6 to 95 acted as donors. Study-level results: Fewer expanded clones and more diversity marked long-lived versus aged donors.

This clonotype occurred many times. Its cognate antigen is unknown. A second PCR of roughly 6 to 12 cycles used a sample-barcoded 5' primer and a J-beta primer mix. TCRdb re-analysed the 5' RACE reads in MiXCR, keeping a single row per CDR3 protein. The table shows 550,000 to 650,000 distinct CDR3 sequences, with under 30% occurring only once. The CDR3 runs 16 residues. Germline V gives CDR1 SGHRS, CDR2 YFSETQ. With 2 bases removed from V and 2 bases from J, the gap between germline ends came to 11 bases. The V gene is TRBV5-1, the J gene TRBJ2-6; possibly TRBD1 for D (6 bases). Source material: blood. This TCR was recovered from a woman aged 80 or over in good health. CDR3 residues: CASSLDRLAGANVLTF. The CDR3 region has the DNA TGCGCCAGCAGCTTAGACAGGTTAGCTGGGGCCAACGTCCTGACTTTC.